Sequencing of this TCR beta chain was carried out in a study of cytomegalovirus exposure and HLA in healthy donors listed by TCRdb under 2017. Background for the entire study: An earlier analysis of approximately 590 of the donors reported approximately 290 Gb of sequence data and 117 million unique TCR beta sequences from approximately 180 million T cells. An early release covering 500 to 750 HLA-typed donors comprised approximately 290 gigabases of sequencing data and tens of millions of unique TCR sequences. Of the 398 genotyped donors, 81% were placed in the genetic ancestry cluster associated with self-reported Caucasian donors. The aim of the study was to test whether cataloging public T cell receptors could identify signatures of past pathogen exposure. The T cell repertoires of under 700 subjects were profiled by immunosequencing and related to cytomegalovirus serostatus. Along with the roughly 700-subject first cohort, a separate validation cohort of some 130 different subjects was used. The study combined high-throughput TCR immunosequencing, statistical association of individual TCRs with disease status, and machine learning to predict cytomegalovirus infection status. To study patterns of TCR occurrence, a later analysis re-analyzed previously published TCR beta repertoires from just over 650 donors and added high-resolution HLA genotyping. The later analysis used no new phenotypic data to find candidate immune exposures, relying instead on TCR beta sequences and their occurrence across donors. In an earlier analysis of 500 to 650 of the donors, high-throughput TCR beta sequencing was used to judge whether each TCR beta V gene segment behaved as functional or pseudogenic. Alongside the repertoire data, information on donor age, sex, ethnicity and CMV serostatus was compiled. Genome-wide SNP genotypes for about three fifths of the 666 donors were used in a later genetic analysis, which treated that subset as a discovery cohort. Every repertoire in the discovery cohort had been generated on one and the same sequencing platform. Class I and class II HLA loci were covered by the typing at four-digit resolution. The number of donors typed differed by locus, with roughly 629-640 for A, B, C, DRB1 and DQB1, around 500 for DQA1, 600 to 610 for DPA1, and 450 to 480 for DPB1. Because of strong linkage in the cohort, four to six DR-DQ haplotypes were treated as single units for association and clustering. Among around 400 genotyped donors of the cohort, an average of about 220,000 unique TCR beta nucleotide sequences was sequenced per donor, of which roughly 17% were non-productive. General conclusions and limits of the study: Because HLA typing was missing for some donors at each locus, association tests included only the typed subset. Only TCR beta chains were sequenced in this cohort, and the absence of alpha or paired-chain data limited detectable features. A later analysis found that most CMV-associated TCR beta chains appeared HLA-restricted, with HLA associations seemingly driven largely by CMV exposure. The classifier was reported to diagnose cytomegalovirus status with high specificity and sensitivity in both the original and validation cohorts. Linkage disequilibrium might explain the correlated functional status among segregating V segments, but an unknown experimental factor could not be excluded. Compared with the approximately 700-donor mean, donors in an Asian-associated ancestry cluster had fewer N-insertions in productive TCRs, according to a later genetic analysis. According to a later analysis, TCR association rates differed among HLA loci, with DRB1 alleles showing the most associated TCRs and HLA-C alleles showing the fewest. A group of highly shared sequence variants was considered likely to be a technical artifact of the sequencing pipeline. A later analysis found that HLA-associated TCR beta chains were more clonally expanded and had lower generation probabilities than equally common non-associated chains. According to the authors, the approach could potentially be generalized to other disease states and immunological phenotypes. The study listed 150 to 200 TCR beta chains as associated with cytomegalovirus. An association between a missense DCLRE1C variant and V-gene and J-gene trimming of TCR beta chains was found in a later genetic analysis and replicated in an independent cohort. According to a later analysis, parvovirus B19, influenza, CMV and Epstein-Barr virus appeared linked to several top co-occurrence clusters. A further reported finding was that TCR beta sequences accurately predicted the HLA-A and HLA-B alleles for most subjects in the first cohort. Sequencing depth was assumed to be roughly uniform across donors in the presence/absence analyses, though that assumption may not hold. A later analysis associated about 16,000 TCR beta sequences with specific HLA alleles at a false discovery rate of 0.05. Three of the identified cytomegalovirus-associated TCR beta chains were confirmed in vitro to be specific for cytomegalovirus antigens. Some IMGT-functional V segments, including TRBV6-2 and TRBV6-3, could not be distinguished by the 87-base-pair reads and were therefore excluded. Strong co-occurrence of HLA alleles, especially DR and DQ, made assigning TCR associations to individual alleles difficult. CMV serostatus was the only immune exposure information available for the cohort. Most TCR sequences were observed very rarely across donors, whereas some public TCRs were present in many individuals. Broadly in line with IMGT annotations, most TCR beta V segments showed up in productive rearrangements about 87% or about 30% of the time in an earlier analysis of under 700 of the donors. Because counts were too low, 15 to 20 rarely observed V segments, including chromosome 9 orphons, were excluded from the earlier analysis of 587 of the donors.

The cysteine opens and the phenylalanine closes a CDR3 of 15 amino acids. CDR3 DNA is the only sequence kept; it has 45 bases, read in frame from the first base. The germline V gene supplies CDR1 SGHVS and CDR2 FQNEAQ. The V and J ends are trimmed by 0 bases and 1 base, leaving 10 bases between them. In total, roughly 670 healthy bone marrow donors made up the cohort. Cohort members were all nominally healthy when sampled, although unrecorded immune exposures were likely present. The donor was CMV seropositive and was included in the group of 250 to 300 seropositive cohort members. A peripheral blood sample was collected from each donor, and TCR beta sequencing was performed on peripheral blood mononuclear cells. The Qiagen DNeasy Blood Extraction Kit was used to extract genomic DNA from the blood cell samples. This clone was detected once. What this receptor recognizes is not known. It has no much larger one-base neighbor in the sample; base qualities were not kept.

Libraries were prepared through the immunoSEQ multiplex PCR assay. A mixture of 60 forward primers for TCR Vbeta segments and 13 reverse primers for TCR Jbeta segments was used in the multiplex PCR. The CDR3 region of rearranged TCR beta genes was amplified from genomic DNA with a multiplex PCR assay. Amplified TCR beta libraries were sequenced as 87-base-pair reads on the Illumina HiSeq System. For the original study's pipeline: In a later analysis, tens of millions of unique TCR beta chains were counted across the roughly 700 repertoires, and some 10 million of these chains were shared by at least two donors. A nearest-neighbor algorithm error-corrected the raw reads and collapsed the reads into unique sequences, merging closely related sequences to remove PCR and sequencing errors. To assign V, D and J gene segments, CDR3 sequences were aligned to IMGT reference sequences. For a sequence to be retained, a match of at least six nucleotides was required to both a V gene segment and a J gene segment. Rearrangements were called productive when the CDR3 lacked stop codons and stayed in frame with V and J; all others were non-productive. Following IMGT convention, CDR3 was defined as the stretch from the second conserved V-encoded cysteine to the conserved J-encoded phenylalanine. The earlier analysis of fewer than 700 of the donors excluded sequences that lacked an unambiguous match to a single V gene segment. An earlier analysis of 587 of the donors called V segments functional above 56.7% productive rearrangements and segregating when the between-donor standard deviation exceeded 5%. A statistical classification framework was built for diagnosing cytomegalovirus status from the catalog of TCR beta chain sequences. A later analysis assigned V and J genes by comparing TCR nucleotide sequences with IMGT/GENE-DB human TR gene sequences. Using the TCRdist pipeline, a later analysis assigned CDR3 sequences along with most-parsimonious VDJ recombination scenarios. In a later analysis, each TCR beta chain was defined by its CDR3 amino acid sequence together with its V-gene family, and reads without a unique V-gene family were excluded. To address suspected cross-contamination and a sequencing artifact, a later analysis removed 550 to 750 highly shared, low-generation-probability nucleotide sequences. In a later analysis, a clonal expansion index for each public chain was calculated from normalized within-repertoire ranks of inferred template counts. A later analysis computed generation probabilities with a VDJ recombination model fitted to out-of-frame rearrangements, and checked the results against IGoR. Hypergeometric tests were used in a later analysis to score TCR-TCR, TCR-HLA and TCR-CMV co-occurrence, with a repertoire-size bias correction applied to the TCR pairs. In a later analysis, false discovery rates were estimated by permuting HLA or CMV assignments 20 times. In a later analysis, co-occurring TCRs were grouped using DBSCAN, and TCRdist sequence similarity was added for clustering within HLA-allele-positive subsets. Repertoires with fewer than 30,000 or more than 120,000 public chains were left out of co-occurrence clustering, as were four to six repertoires with anomalous nucleotide sharing. Entries here come from immuneACCESS through TCRdb and include only in-frame sequences with V and J called. Some clones fail to appear in such tables; in the studies checked, an unresolved V gene covers under half of the shortfall, and the cause of the remainder is unknown. For V, J and clone size, that table is used; D and trimming come from the DNA. The sample table lists 150,000 to 200,000 clones, approximately 83% of them with a count of one. Of the sample, about a tenth is held by the ten largest clones.

Sequencing was done on a sample of PBMCs. Recombination connected TRBV7-8 to TRBJ2-7, with TRBD2 tentatively as D gene (6 bases match). The sequence came from a young man in good health and CMV-seropositive. At the DNA level, the sequence is TGTGCCAGCAGCTTAGCGCCCGGACTATCCTACGAGCAGTACTTC. Translated, this gives CASSLAPGLSYEQYF.